This T cell receptor beta chain is from a study of control samples from healthy donors and cancer patients. The CDR3 sequence is 15 residues long. Per the germline V gene, CDR1 is SGHDN and CDR2 is FVKESK. Libraries were prepared by immunoSEQ multiplex PCR; TCRdb keeps only in-frame clonotypes and omits some of them. The sample has approximately 49,000 clones, roughly 85% seen once; the top ten hold roughly 2.8%. The sequencing input was PBMCs. This chain links TRBV14 with TRBJ1-3; 8 bases fit TRBD1. The J call may be mistaken, given a closer DNA end match to TRBJ2-2. This TCR was recovered from a woman between 45 and 65 years old with lung cancer. CDR3 coding DNA: TGTGCCAGCAGCCCGACAGGGGCGACGGCCGGGGAGCTGTTTTTT. This sequence encodes CASSPTGATAGELFF.